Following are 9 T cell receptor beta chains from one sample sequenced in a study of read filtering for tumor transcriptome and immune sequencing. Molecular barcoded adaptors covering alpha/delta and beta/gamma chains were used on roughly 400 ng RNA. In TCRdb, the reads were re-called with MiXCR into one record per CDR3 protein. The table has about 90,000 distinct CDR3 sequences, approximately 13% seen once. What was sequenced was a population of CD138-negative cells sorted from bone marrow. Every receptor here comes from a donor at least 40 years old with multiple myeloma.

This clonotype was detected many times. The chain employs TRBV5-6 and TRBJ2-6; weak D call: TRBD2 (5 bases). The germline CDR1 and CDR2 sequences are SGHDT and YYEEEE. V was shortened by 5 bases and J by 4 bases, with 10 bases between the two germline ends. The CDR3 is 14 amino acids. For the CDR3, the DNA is TGTGCCAGCAGTCGGCGGGCGGGGGCCAACGTCCTGACTTTC. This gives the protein CASSRRAGANVLTF.

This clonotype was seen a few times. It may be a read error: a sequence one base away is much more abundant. CDR3 region: CASSWATGELFF. The CDR3 DNA reads as TGTGCCAGCAGCTGGGCCACCGGGGAGCTGTTTTTT. The rearrangement joins TRBV7-9 to TRBJ2-2; no reliable D call. In germline, CDR1 is SEHNR, CDR2 FQNEAQ (reference sequence). The CDR3 is 12 amino acids. V shed 4 bases and J shed 4 bases, with 4 bases lying between them.

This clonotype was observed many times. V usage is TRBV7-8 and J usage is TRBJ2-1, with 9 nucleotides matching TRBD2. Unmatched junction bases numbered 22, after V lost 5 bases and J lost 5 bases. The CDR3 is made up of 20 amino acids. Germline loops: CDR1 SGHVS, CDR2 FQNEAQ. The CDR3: CASSLTRTGLTSGANNEQFF. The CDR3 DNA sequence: TGTGCCAGCAGCCTTACGAGGACAGGATTGACTAGCGGAGCGAACAATGAGCAGTTCTTC.

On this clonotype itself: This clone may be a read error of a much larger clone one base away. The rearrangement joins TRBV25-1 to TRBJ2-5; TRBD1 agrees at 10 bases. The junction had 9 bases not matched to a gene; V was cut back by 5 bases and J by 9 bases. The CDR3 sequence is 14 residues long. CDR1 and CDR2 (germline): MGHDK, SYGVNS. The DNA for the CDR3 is TGTGCCAGCAGTTCATGGGGACAGGGGACGGCCCAGTACTTC. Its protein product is CASSSWGQGTAQYF.

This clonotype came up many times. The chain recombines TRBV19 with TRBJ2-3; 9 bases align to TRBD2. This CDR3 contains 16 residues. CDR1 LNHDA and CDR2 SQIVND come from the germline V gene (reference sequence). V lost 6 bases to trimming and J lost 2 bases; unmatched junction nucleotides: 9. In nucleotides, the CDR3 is TGTGCCAGTAGGGATAGCGGGAGTGGGAACACAGATACGCAGTATTTT. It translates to CASRDSGSGNTDTQYF.

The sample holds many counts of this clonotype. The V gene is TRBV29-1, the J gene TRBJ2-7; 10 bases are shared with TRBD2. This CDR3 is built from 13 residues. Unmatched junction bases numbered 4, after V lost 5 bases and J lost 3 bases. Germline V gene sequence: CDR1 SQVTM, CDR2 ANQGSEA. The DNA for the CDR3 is TGCAGCGTTTCTAGCGGGAGATACTACGAGCAGTACTTC. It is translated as CSVSSGRYYEQYF.

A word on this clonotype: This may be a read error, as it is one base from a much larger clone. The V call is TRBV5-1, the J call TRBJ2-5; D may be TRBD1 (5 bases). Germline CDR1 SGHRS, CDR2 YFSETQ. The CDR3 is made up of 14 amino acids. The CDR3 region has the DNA TGCGCCAGCAGCCGTCAGGGAAACCAAGAGACCCGGTACTTC. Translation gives CASSRQGNQETRYF. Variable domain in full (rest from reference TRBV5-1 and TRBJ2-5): KAGVTQTPRYLIKTRGQQVTLSCSPISGHRSVSWYQQTPGQGLQFLFEYFSETQRNKGNFPGRFSGRQFSNSRSEMNVSTLELGDSALYLCASSRQGNQETRYFGPGTRLLVL.

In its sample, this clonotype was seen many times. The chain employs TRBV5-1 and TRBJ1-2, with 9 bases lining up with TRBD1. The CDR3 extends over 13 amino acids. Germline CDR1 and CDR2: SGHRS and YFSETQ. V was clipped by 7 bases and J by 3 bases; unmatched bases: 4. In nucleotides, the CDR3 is TGCGCCAGCTGGGGGACAGGGTACTATGGCTACACCTTC. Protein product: CASWGTGYYGYTF.

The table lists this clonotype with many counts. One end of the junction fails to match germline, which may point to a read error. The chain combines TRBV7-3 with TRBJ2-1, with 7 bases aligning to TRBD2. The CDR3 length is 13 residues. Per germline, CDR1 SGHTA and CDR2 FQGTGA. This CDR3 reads CASSVTSPNGQFF. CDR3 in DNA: TGTGCCAGCAGCGTGACTAGCCCGAATGGGCAGTTCTTC.